This TCR beta chain emerged from a study of blood T cell repertoires in COVID-19. Across the whole study: Spain, Italy and the United States supplied samples that represented acute and convalescent COVID-19. Nucleic acid was either cDNA or gDNA, and it came from T cells, B-cell-depleted T cells, or PBMCs.

How the authors handled the data: Researchers report that nucleated cell counts were estimated from reference gene primer amplification. Generated by immunoSEQ multiplex PCR, the TCRdb table keeps only in-frame clones and is missing some. Clone size and the V and J calls come from that table; the DNA yielded D and trimming. Among 250,000 to 350,000 clones listed, about 87% were seen once. The germline gives CDR1 MDHEN, CDR2 SYDVKM. V lost 6 bases and J 3 bases, leaving 14 bases between the germline ends. This CDR3 contains 14 residues. This sequence joins TRBV28 and TRBJ1-2; possibly TRBD1 for D (5 bases). This receptor was obtained from a woman aged 45-65 years who had recovered from COVID-19. What was sequenced was peripheral blood. Written as DNA, the CDR3 is TGTGCCAGCAGATCCCAAGACAGCTACTATGGCTACACCTTC. Translation gives CASRSQDSYYGYTF.